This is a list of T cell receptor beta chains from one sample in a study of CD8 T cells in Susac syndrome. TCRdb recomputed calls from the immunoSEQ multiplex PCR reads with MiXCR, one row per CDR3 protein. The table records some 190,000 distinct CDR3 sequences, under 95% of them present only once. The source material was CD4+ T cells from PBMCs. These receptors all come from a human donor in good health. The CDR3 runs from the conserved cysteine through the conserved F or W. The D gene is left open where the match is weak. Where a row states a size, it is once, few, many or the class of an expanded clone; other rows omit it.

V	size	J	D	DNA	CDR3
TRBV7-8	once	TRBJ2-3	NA	TGTGCCAGCAGCCCCTCCCGAGTCGGACTGAGCACAGATACGCAGTATTTT	CASSPSRVGLSTDTQYF
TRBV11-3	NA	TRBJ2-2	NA	TGTGCCAGCAGCCTAAACTTCGGGAACACCGGGGAGCTGTTTTTT	CASSLNFGNTGELFF
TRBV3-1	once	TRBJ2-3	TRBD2	TGTGCCAGCAGCCAAGATCTGAGGCCAGCGGGGGGGCAGGATACGCAGTATTTT	CASSQDLRPAGGQDTQYF
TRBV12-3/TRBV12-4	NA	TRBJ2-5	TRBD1	TGTGCCAGCAGTTCCGGACAGGGAGGAGAGACCCAGTACTTC	CASSSGQGGETQYF
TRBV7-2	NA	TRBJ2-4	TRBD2	TGTGCCAGCAGCCAGACTAGCCGAAAAAACATTCAGTACTTC	CASSQTSRKNIQYF
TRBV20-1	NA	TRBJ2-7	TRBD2	TGCAGTGCTAGAGGCGGGAGACTAGCGGGGGGATTCTCCTACGAGCAGTACTTC	CSARGGRLAGGFSYEQYF
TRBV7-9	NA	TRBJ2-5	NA	TGTGCCAGCAGCTTAGGTGACAGACTACAGGAGACCCAGTACTTC	CASSLGDRLQETQYF
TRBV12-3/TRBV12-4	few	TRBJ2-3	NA	TGTGCCAGCAGTTTTGGGGGCACAGATACGCAGTATTTT	CASSFGGTDTQYF
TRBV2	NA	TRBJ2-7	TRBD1	TGTGCCAGCAGGGAGACAGGGCTGAACTACGAGCAGTACTTC	CASRETGLNYEQYF
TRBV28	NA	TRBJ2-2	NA	TGTGCCAGCAGTTTGGGGCTCACCGGGGAGCTGTTTTTT	CASSLGLTGELFF
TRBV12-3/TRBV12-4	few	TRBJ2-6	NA	TGTGCCAGCAGTTTTCTTGGGGCCAACGTCCTGACTTTC	CASSFLGANVLTF
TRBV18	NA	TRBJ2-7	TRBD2	TGTACCAGCTCACGGAAGGGAGGGCAAGAGCAGTACTTC	CTSSRKGGQEQYF
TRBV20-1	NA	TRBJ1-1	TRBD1	TGCAGTGCTAGGAGTCAAGGACAGGCCCCTGAAGCTTTCTTT	CSARSQGQAPEAFF
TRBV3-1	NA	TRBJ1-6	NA	TGTGCCAGCAGCCAAGGAGAGGTTGGTAATTCACCCCTCCACTTT	CASSQGEVGNSPLHF
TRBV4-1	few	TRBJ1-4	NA	TGCGCCAGCAGCCAAGATCGGGGTAGGGCAACTAATGAAAAACTGTTTTTT	CASSQDRGRATNEKLFF
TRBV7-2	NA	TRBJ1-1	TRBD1	TGTGCCAGCAGCTTAGCGGTGGGACAGGGCGGGGGCACTGAAGCTTTCTTT	CASSLAVGQGGGTEAFF
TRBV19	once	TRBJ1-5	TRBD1	TGTGCCAGTAGTATGGTCCAGGGGGCGAGTAGCAATCAGCCCCAGCATTTT	CASSMVQGASSNQPQHF
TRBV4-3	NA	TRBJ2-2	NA	TGCGCCAGCAGCCTGACCCCGACGGGGACCGGGGAGCTGTTTTTT	CASSLTPTGTGELFF
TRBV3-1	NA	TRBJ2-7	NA	TGTGCCAGCAGCCAAGTAGGAGGGGCCAACTACGAGCAGTACTTC	CASSQVGGANYEQYF
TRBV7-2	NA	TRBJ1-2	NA	TGTGCCAGCAGCTTACGGGGCAGGGATGGCTACACCTTC	CASSLRGRDGYTF
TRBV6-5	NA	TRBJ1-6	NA	TGTGCCACCTCTTACAGCAGGAATTCACCCCTCCACTTT	CATSYSRNSPLHF
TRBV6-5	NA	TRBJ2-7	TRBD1	TGTGCCAGCAGGTTACAGGGGACCTACGAGCAGTACTTC	CASRLQGTYEQYF
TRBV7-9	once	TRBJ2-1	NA	TGTGCCAGCAGCTTGGACTCCTGGGGGCAGTTCTTC	CASSLDSWGQFF
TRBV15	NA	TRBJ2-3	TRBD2	TGTGCCACCAGCAGAGATCGGACTAGCGGGGGAGCAGATACGCAGTATTTT	CATSRDRTSGGADTQYF